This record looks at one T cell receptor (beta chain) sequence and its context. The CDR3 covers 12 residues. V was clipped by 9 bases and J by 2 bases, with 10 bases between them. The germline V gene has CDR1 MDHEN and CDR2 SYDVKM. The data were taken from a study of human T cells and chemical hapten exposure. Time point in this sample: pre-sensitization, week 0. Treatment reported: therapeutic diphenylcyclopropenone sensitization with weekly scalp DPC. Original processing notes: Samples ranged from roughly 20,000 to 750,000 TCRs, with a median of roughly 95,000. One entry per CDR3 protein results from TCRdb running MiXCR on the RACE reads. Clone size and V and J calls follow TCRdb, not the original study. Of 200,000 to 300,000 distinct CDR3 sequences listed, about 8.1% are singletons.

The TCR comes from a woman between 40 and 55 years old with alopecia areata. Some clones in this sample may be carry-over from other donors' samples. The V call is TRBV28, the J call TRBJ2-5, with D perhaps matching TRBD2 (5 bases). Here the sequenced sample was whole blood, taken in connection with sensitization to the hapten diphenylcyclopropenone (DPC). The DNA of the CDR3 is TGTGCCAGTGGACTGACGCAAGAGACCCAGTACTTC. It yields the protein CASGLTQETQYF.